What follows describes a single T cell receptor (beta chain). There is no known antigen for this receptor. Per-nucleotide qualities are absent, and no much larger clonotype sits a single base away. Library prep was done by 5' RACE. For sequencing, a NextSeq 500 was employed. The TCR library protocol attached unique molecular identifiers to individual cDNA molecules to correct for sequencing error and PCR bias. TCR alpha and beta chains were both sequenced, and the abundances of alpha and beta sequences in each sample were closely correlated with each other. On the authors' methods: Decombinator V4 was used to perform V gene, J gene and CDR3 annotation of TCR sequences. Expanded TCRs were defined as changing significantly between any two time points under a Poisson model with p below 0.0001. Abundances of TCRs were expressed as counts per million after normalisation to the total number of TCRs sequenced in each sample. MAIT TCRs were defined by TRAV1-2 paired with TRAJ12, TRAJ20 or TRAJ33, and iNKT TCRs by TRAV10 paired with TRAJ18. VDJdb, accessed 1 November 2021, was searched for CMV, EBV and SARS-CoV-2 annotated TCRs, excluding TCRs annotated for multiple antigens. Clones were called with MiXCR by TCRdb after fastp trimmed the public reads at Q25, and only in-frame beta chains were retained. Here each entry gathers all rows of one CDR3 protein and keeps the most common genes and DNA. The V and J calls were determined by TCRdb, not by the authors. The sample table lists 50,000 to 70,000 distinct CDR3 sequences, about 8.9% of them with a count of one. In total, the top ten clones hold approximately 15% of the sample.

The data were taken from a study of early T cells in non-severe SARS-CoV-2 infection (dated by TCRdb to the early 2020s). Context from the whole study: Because TCR sequencing was done on bulk RNA from unsorted whole blood, the alpha and beta chains could not be paired. Summary of the overall study and its limitations: VDJdb matching was skewed toward anti-spike CD8 responses and likely underestimated virus-specific expansions by missing private and CD4 specificities.

The study was a case-control design nested within a healthcare worker cohort in London, UK, with weekly nasopharyngeal swab PCR tests and blood sampling. Between 23 and 31 March 2020, the week of the UK lockdown, healthcare workers were enrolled and then followed up weekly for as long as 16 weeks. Cut back by 3 bases and 4 bases, the V and J ends lie 13 bases apart. The CDR3 holds 15 amino acids from the cysteine to the phenylalanine. Only the CDR3 DNA is retained, 45 bases long and in frame from the first base. From a lookup of the germline V gene, CDR1 and CDR2 are MNHNS and SASEGT. The rearranged segments are TRBV6-1 and TRBJ2-1; there is no confident call for the D gene. The sequenced material came from whole blood. This clonotype was sampled from an adult who was a healthcare worker with PCR-confirmed SARS-CoV-2 infection or an uninfected control (not recorded which). The CDR3 region: CASSDVTEKYNEQFF. The sequenced DNA: TGTGCCAGCAGTGATGTAACCGAAAAGTACAATGAGCAGTTCTTC.